The 5 T cell receptor beta chains in this list originate from one sample, sequenced in a study of T cells in Graves' hyperthyroidism and ophthalmopathy. Regions amplified from RNA transcripts were the TCR beta CDR3 regions. The HTBI primer set was used in a first-round RT-PCR of the TCR CDR3. TCRdb called the multiplex PCR reads again in MiXCR, with one record for every CDR3 protein. The data contain approximately 570,000 distinct CDR3 sequences, 15% to 20% of them singletons. Sequenced input: blood. Every receptor here comes from a man aged 35 to 55 with Graves' ophthalmopathy.

In its sample, this clonotype was seen many times. V and J are TRBV30 and TRBJ1-1; no firm D call. V shed 0 bases and J shed 4 bases, with 9 bases lying between them. Germline lookup yields CDR1 GTSNPN and CDR2 SVGIG (reference sequence). This CDR3 spans 13 amino acids. In DNA, the CDR3 is TGTGCCTGGAGTGTTGGGGATGTCACTGAAGCTTTCTTT. Translating gives CAWSVGDVTEAFF.

This clonotype has just a few counts. The J gene is TRBJ2-1, the V gene TRBV3-1, with 9 bases lining up with TRBD1. J gave up 15 bases and V 3 bases, and 6 bases lay outside the gene matches. The CDR3 loop spans 12 amino acids. CDR1 is LGHDT and CDR2 is YNNKEL in the germline V gene (reference sequence). The CDR3 DNA is TGTGCCAGCAGCCAGCGGGACAGGGTACGGTTCTTC. It is translated as CASSQRDRVRFF.

This clonotype was observed a handful of times. The chain employs TRBV6-1 and TRBJ2-1; TRBD2 aligns across 15 bases. V shed 5 bases and J 5 bases; nucleotides not matched to a gene: 13. The CDR3 sequence is 19 residues long. Germline V CDR1 and CDR2: MNHNS, SASEGT. Here the CDR3 reads CASSRDLRTSGGGHNEQFF. CDR3 sequence (DNA): TGTGCCAGCAGTAGGGACTTGCGGACTAGCGGGGGGGGCCACAATGAGCAGTTCTTC.

The CDR3 reads CASNQGGPAGGGEAFF. The CDR3 nucleotides read TGTGCCAGCAACCAGGGGGGCCCAGCGGGAGGAGGTGAAGCTTTCTTT. The chain combines TRBV11-2 with TRBJ1-1, with 7 bases matching TRBD1. Trimming cost V 7 bases and J 7 bases; bases outside gene matches: 18. Germline V gene data show CDR1 as SGHAT and CDR2 as FQNNGV. This CDR3 is 16 amino acids long.

This clonotype was observed at least ten times. The rearrangement joins TRBV28 to TRBJ2-5, with TRBD1 identical over 8 bases. V was pared by 3 bases and J by 0 bases, with 12 bases of the junction left unmatched. CDR3 length equals 18 residues. Germline CDR1 MDHEN, CDR2 SYDVKM. The CDR3 DNA reads TGTGCCAGCAGTTTTTTTAGTGTCGGACAGGGACACCAAGAGACCCAGTACTTC. Translating gives CASSFFSVGQGHQETQYF.